This T cell receptor (beta chain) is from a study of identifying expanded T cells in peripheral blood. Findings and limits, study-wide: Differentially abundant clones: roughly 1.2 between replicates, about 15 at approximately 14 days, less than 20 at four.

As to this clone: As yet, its antigen is unknown.

No infections or other immune events were documented during collection. Profiling relied on immunoSEQ multiplex PCR, and the TCRdb table lists in-frame clones only, not all of them. The table has 80,000 or so clones, 70% to 90% seen once. Germline assignment: CDR1 LGHNT and CDR2 FRNRAP. V was trimmed by 0 bases and J by 0 bases, leaving 12 bases between them. There are 17 residues in the CDR3. The clonotype originates from a person aged 18 to 75 in good health. Material: blood. This chain links TRBV12-5 with TRBJ2-4, with a possible D match to TRBD1 (5 bases). DNA for the CDR3: TGTGCTAGTGGTTTGGTACGAGACAGCACAGCCAAAAACATTCAGTACTTC. Amino acid sequence: CASGLVRDSTAKNIQYF. The full variable domain, its missing parts supplied by reference TRBV12-5 and TRBJ2-4, is DARVTQTPRHKVTEMGQEVTMRCQPILGHNTVFWYRQTMMQGLELLAYFRNRAPLDDSGMPKDRFSAEMPDATLATLKIQPSEPRDSAVYFCASGLVRDSTAKNIQYFGAGTRLSVL.